This T cell receptor (beta chain) was recovered during a study of T cell responses to AZD1222 COVID-19 vaccine. Points from the study as a whole: There were repertoire samples only from the period after the peak T cell response.

Only in-frame clones appear in the TCRdb table, and some are missing; sequencing was by immunoSEQ multiplex PCR. The data contain some 150,000 clones, 90% to 95% of them singletons. A note on this clone: Its specificity is unknown.

The CDR3 runs to 14 residues. The V and J ends lost 1 base and 6 bases respectively, with 9 bases between them. From germline, CDR1 is SGHTA and CDR2 FQGTGA. The V and J genes are TRBV7-3 and TRBJ2-2, with D perhaps TRBD2 (6 bases). The TCR originated in an adult in good health. This sample comprised peripheral blood, obtained on day 0 of AZD1222 vaccination. Here the CDR3 reads CASSLKTGAGELFF. The CDR3 nucleotides read TGTGCCAGCAGCTTAAAGACGGGAGCCGGGGAGCTGTTTTTT.